This TCR beta chain was obtained from a study of T-cell memory formation after mild COVID-19. Overall study: TCR clusters largely stayed donor specific.

There are a few counts of this clonotype. This CDR3 has 14 residues. CDR1 SGDLS and CDR2 YYNGEE come from the germline V gene. V dropped 2 bases and J dropped 5; count of bases not matched to a gene: 3. One entry per CDR3 protein, called by TCRdb with MiXCR from the 5' RACE reads. The sample holds under 550,000 distinct CDR3 sequences, about 18% seen once. This clonotype originated in an adult woman who had mild COVID-19 (a few samples of this study predate the infection). Cell type and time point are not known. Sequencing was performed on PBMCs or a T cell subset sorted from them (not recorded which). This rearrangement joins TRBV9 to TRBJ2-1, with 8 nucleotides matching TRBD2. The DNA for the CDR3 is TGTGCCAGCAGCGTGCCGGGACTAGACAATGAGCAGTTCTTC. Translation: CASSVPGLDNEQFF.